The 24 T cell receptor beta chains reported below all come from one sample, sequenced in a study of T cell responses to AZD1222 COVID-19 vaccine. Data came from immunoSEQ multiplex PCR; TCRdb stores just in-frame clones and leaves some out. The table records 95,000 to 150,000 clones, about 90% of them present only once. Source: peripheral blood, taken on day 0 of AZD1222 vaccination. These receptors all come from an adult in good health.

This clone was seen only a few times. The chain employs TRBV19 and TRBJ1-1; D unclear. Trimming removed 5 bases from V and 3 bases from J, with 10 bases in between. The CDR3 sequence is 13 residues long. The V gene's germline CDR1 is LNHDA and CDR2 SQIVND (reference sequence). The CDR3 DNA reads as TGTGCCAGTAGTTGGTCCCCCTACACTGAAGCTTTCTTT. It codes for CASSWSPYTEAFF.

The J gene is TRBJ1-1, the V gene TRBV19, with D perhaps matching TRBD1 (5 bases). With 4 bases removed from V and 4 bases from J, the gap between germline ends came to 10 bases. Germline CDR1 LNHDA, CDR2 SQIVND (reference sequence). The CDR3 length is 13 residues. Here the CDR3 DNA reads TGTGCCAGTAGTACAGGGAGTGTCACTGAAGCTTTCTTT. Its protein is CASSTGSVTEAFF. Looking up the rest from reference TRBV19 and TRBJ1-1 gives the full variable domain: DGGITQSPKYLFRKEGQNVTLSCEQNLNHDAMYWYRQDPGQGLRLIYYSQIVNDFQKGDIAEGYSVSREKKESFPLTVTSAQKNPTAFYLCASSTGSVTEAFFGQGTRLTVV.

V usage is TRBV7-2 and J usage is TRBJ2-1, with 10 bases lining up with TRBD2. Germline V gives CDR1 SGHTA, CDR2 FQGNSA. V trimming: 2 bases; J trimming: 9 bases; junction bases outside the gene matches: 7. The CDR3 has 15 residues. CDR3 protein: CASSLTASGGGEQFF. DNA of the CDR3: TGTGCCAGCAGCTTAACTGCTAGCGGGGGAGGTGAGCAGTTCTTC.

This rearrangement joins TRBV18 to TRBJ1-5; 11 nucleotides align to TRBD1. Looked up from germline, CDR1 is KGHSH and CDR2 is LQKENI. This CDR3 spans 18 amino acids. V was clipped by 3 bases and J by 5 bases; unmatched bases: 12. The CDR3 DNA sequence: TGTGCCAGCTCACCGTACCAGTTCGGGACAGGGGGGGATCAGCCCCAGCATTTT. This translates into CASSPYQFGTGGDQPQHF.

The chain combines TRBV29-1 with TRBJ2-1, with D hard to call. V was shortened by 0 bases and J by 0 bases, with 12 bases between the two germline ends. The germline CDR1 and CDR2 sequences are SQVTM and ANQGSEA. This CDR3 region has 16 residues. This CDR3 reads CSVEDNHESSYNEQFF. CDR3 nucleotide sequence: TGCAGCGTTGAAGATAACCACGAGAGCTCCTACAATGAGCAGTTCTTC.

The CDR3 region is CASSLTGSLNTEAFF. In nucleotides, the CDR3 is TGTGCCAGCAGTTTGACAGGGAGCCTGAACACTGAAGCTTTCTTT. This chain connects TRBV28 to TRBJ1-1, with TRBD1 identical over 7 bases. Losses at the gene ends were 3 bases for V and 0 bases for J; bases not matched to a gene: 4. The CDR3 is made up of 15 amino acids. Germline V gene lookup returns CDR1 MDHEN and CDR2 SYDVKM.

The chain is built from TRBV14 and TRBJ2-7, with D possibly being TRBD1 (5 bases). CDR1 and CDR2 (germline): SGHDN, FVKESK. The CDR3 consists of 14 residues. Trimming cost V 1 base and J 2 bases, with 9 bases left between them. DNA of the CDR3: TGTGCCAGCAGCCAAGTAACAGGACCCTACGAGCAGTACTTC. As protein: CASSQVTGPYEQYF.

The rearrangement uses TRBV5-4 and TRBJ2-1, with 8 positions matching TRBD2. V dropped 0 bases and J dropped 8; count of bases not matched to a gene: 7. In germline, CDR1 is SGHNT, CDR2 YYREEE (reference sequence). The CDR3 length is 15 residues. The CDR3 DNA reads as TGTGCCAGCAGCTTGGAAGCGGGAGCAAACCATGAGCAGTTCTTC. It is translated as CASSLEAGANHEQFF.

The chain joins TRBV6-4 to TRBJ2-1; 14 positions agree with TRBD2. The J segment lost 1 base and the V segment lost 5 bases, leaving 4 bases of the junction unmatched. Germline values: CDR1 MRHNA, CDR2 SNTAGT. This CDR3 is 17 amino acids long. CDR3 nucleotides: TGTGCCAGCAGTCGGACTAGCGGGGGGTTGTCCTACAATGAGCAGTTCTTC. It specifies CASSRTSGGLSYNEQFF.

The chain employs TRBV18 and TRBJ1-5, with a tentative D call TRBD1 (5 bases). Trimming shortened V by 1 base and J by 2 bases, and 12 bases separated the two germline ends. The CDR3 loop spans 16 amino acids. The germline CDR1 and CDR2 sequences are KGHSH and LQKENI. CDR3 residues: CASSPRGEGGNQPQHF. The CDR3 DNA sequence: TGTGCCAGCTCACCACGAGGGGAAGGAGGCAATCAGCCCCAGCATTTT.

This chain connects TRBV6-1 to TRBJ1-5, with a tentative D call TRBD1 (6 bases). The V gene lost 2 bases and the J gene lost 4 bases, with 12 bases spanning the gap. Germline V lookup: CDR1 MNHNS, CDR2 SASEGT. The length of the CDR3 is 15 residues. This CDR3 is CASSEWAGANQPQHF. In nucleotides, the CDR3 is TGTGCCAGCAGTGAATGGGCAGGGGCAAATCAGCCCCAGCATTTT.

CDR3 protein: CASSLLGNYGYTF. CDR3 in DNA: TGTGCCAGCAGTTTATTAGGGAACTATGGCTACACCTTC. J is TRBJ1-2 and V is TRBV12-3 or TRBV12-4; D is ambiguous. The CDR3 runs 13 residues. The V end lost 2 bases, the J end lost 2 bases, and 6 bases lay between the germline ends.

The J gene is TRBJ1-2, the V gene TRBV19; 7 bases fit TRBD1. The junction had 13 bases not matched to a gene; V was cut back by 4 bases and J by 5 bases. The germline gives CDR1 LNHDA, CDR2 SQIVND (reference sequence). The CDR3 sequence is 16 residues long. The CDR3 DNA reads TGTGCCAGTAGTAGGGCGAAGGGGGCGCGGGATTATGGCTACACCTTC. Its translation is CASSRAKGARDYGYTF.

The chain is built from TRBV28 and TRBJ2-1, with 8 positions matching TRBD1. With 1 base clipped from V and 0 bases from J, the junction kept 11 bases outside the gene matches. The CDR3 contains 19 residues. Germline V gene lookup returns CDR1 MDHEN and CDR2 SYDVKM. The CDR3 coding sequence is TGTGCCAGCAGTTTATTAGGGACAGGCCCTTCTAGCTCCTACAATGAGCAGTTCTTC. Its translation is CASSLLGTGPSSSYNEQFF.

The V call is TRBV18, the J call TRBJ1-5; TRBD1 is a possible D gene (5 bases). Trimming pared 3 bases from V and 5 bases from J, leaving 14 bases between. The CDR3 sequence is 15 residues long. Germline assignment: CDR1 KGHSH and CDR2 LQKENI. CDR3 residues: CASSPGGDRHQPQHF. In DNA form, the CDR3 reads TGTGCCAGCTCACCCGGGGGGGATCGGCATCAGCCCCAGCATTTT.

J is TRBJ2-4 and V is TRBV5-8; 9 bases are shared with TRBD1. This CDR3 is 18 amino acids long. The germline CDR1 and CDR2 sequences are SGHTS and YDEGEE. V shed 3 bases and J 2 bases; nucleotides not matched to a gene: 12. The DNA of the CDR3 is TGTGCCAGCAGCTCCTTAACCCGACAGGGGGGTTCCAAAAACATTCAGTACTTC. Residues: CASSSLTRQGGSKNIQYF.

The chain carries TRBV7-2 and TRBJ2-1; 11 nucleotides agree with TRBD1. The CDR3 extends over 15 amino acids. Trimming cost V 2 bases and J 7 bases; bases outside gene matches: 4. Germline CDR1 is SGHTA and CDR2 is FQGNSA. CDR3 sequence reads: CASSLNGQGANEQFF. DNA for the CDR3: TGTGCCAGCAGCTTAAACGGACAGGGGGCGAATGAGCAGTTCTTC.

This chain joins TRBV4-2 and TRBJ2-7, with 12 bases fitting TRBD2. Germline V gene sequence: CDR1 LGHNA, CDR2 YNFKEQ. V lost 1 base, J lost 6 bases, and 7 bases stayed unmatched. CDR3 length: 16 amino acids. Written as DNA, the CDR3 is TGTGCCAGCAGCCAAGCCCCTAGCGGGAGGGATTCCGAGCAGTACTTC. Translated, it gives CASSQAPSGRDSEQYF.

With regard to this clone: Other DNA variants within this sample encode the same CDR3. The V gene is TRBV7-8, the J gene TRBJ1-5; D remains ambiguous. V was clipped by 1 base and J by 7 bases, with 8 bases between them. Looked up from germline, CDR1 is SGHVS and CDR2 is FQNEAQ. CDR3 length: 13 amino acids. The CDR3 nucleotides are TGTGCCAGCAGCTTAGAAGAACCGCAGCCCCAGCATTTT. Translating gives CASSLEEPQPQHF.

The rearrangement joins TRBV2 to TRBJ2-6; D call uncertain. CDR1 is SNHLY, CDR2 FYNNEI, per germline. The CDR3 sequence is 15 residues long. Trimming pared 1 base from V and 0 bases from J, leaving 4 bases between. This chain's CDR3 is CASSEGHSGANVLTF. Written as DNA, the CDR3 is TGTGCCAGCAGTGAAGGACACTCTGGGGCCAACGTCCTGACTTTC.

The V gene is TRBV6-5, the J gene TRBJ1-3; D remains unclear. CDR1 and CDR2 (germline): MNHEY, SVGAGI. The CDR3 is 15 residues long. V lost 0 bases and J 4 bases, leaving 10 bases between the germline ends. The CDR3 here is CASSYSLVGGNTIYF. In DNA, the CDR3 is TGTGCCAGCAGTTACTCGTTGGTGGGAGGAAACACCATATATTTT.

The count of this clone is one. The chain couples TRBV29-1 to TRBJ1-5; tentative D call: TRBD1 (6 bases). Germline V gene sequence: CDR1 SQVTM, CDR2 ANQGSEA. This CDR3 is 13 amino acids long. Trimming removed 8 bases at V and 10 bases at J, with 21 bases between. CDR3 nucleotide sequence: TGCAGCTTCCAAGGGGGGAGTAGGGGTCCCCAGCATTTT. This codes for CSFQGGSRGPQHF.

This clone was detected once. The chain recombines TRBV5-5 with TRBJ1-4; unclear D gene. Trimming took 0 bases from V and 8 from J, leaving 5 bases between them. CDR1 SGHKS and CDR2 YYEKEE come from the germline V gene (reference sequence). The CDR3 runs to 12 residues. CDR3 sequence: CASSLGEEKLFF. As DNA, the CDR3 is TGTGCCAGCAGCTTGGGGGAGGAAAAACTGTTTTTT. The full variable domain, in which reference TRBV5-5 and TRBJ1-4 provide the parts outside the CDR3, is DAGVTQSPTHLIKTRGQQVTLRCSPISGHKSVSWYQQVLGQGPQFIFQYYEKEERGRGNFPDRFSARQFPNYSSELNVNALLLGDSALYLCASSLGEEKLFFGSGTQLSVL.

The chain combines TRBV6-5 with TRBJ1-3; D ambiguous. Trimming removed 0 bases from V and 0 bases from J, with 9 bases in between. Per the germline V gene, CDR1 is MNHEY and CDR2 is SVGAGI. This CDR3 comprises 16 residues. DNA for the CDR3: TGTGCCAGCAGTTACTCGGCCGGAAGCTCTGGAAACACCATATATTTT. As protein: CASSYSAGSSGNTIYF.